These 30 T cell receptor beta chains originate from one sample sequenced in a study of OX40 agonist ivuxolimab in advanced cancers. The table came from immunoSEQ multiplex PCR; TCRdb's copy has only in-frame clones and leaves some out. Here the sample spans about 130,000 clones, under 95% being singletons. This specimen consisted of CD4+ or CD8+ T cells sorted from blood, obtained in a trial of the OX40 agonist ivuxolimab. The receptor set was obtained from an adult with an advanced solid tumor such as melanoma, head and neck, liver or kidney cancer.

The V gene is TRBV29-1, the J gene TRBJ1-4; TRBD1 matches 10 bases. With 4 bases clipped from V and 8 bases from J, the junction kept 7 bases outside the gene matches. Germline V lookup: CDR1 SQVTM, CDR2 ANQGSEA. The CDR3 runs 14 residues. The CDR3 DNA is TGCAGCGTTGTCCCTGACAGGGGGCGGGAAAAACTGTTTTTT. Translating gives CSVVPDRGREKLFF.

This sequence joins TRBV2 and TRBJ2-3, with 11 bases that match TRBD1. Germline V lookup: CDR1 SNHLY, CDR2 FYNNEI. With 6 bases clipped from V and 6 bases from J, the junction kept 5 bases outside the gene matches. The CDR3 has 14 residues. The CDR3 nucleotides read TGTGCCAGCAGACAAGGACAGGGGGCCGATACGCAGTATTTT. It encodes CASRQGQGADTQYF. The whole variable domain, filled in from reference TRBV2 and TRBJ2-3, reads EPEVTQTPSHQVTQMGQEVILRCVPISNHLYFYWYRQILGQKVEFLVSFYNNEISEKSEIFDDQFSVERPDGSNFTLKIRSTKLEDSAMYFCASRQGQGADTQYFGPGTRLTVL.

As DNA, the CDR3 is TGTGCCAGCTCACCACGTATGGCAGGCGGCGACACTGAAGCTTTCTTT. This encodes CASSPRMAGGDTEAFF. The chain recombines TRBV18 with TRBJ1-1; D is undetermined. The CDR3 covers 16 residues. V lost 1 base, J lost 3 bases, and 15 bases lay in between. Germline-derived CDR1 and CDR2 are KGHSH and LQKENI. The full variable domain, its missing parts supplied by reference TRBV18 and TRBJ1-1, is NAGVMQNPRHLVRRRGQEARLRCSPMKGHSHVYWYRQLPEEGLKFMVYLQKENIIDESGMPKERFSAEFPKEGPSILRIQQVVRGDSAAYFCASSPRMAGGDTEAFFGQGTRLTVV.

The rearrangement uses TRBV27 and TRBJ2-7; no clear D gene. The V and J ends lost 3 bases and 4 bases respectively, with 16 bases between them. CDR1 is MNHEY and CDR2 is SMNVEV in the germline V gene (reference sequence). The CDR3 runs 15 residues. The CDR3: CASSFLGQDYYEQYF. DNA of the CDR3: TGTGCCAGCAGTTTCCTCGGGCAGGATTATTACGAGCAGTACTTC.

V usage is TRBV9 and J usage is TRBJ2-3; D tentatively fits TRBD1 or TRBD2 (5 bases each). The germline V and J ends were trimmed by 4 bases and 5 bases, with 14 bases remaining between them. The CDR3 extends over 14 amino acids. Germline CDR1 is SGDLS and CDR2 is YYNGEE. CDR3 sequence reads: CASSSVGVIDTQYF. The CDR3 bases are TGTGCCAGCAGCTCCGTGGGGGTTATAGATACGCAGTATTTT.

The chain recombines TRBV7-8 with TRBJ2-7; D may be TRBD2 (6 bases). Germline V lookup: CDR1 SGHVS, CDR2 FQNEAQ. The CDR3 is 14 amino acids. The V gene lost 1 base and the J gene lost 7 bases, with 14 bases spanning the gap. This CDR3 is CASSLVTGVKEQYF. CDR3 DNA sequence: TGTGCCAGCAGCTTAGTTACGGGAGTGAAGGAGCAGTACTTC. Combining the CDR3 with reference TRBV7-8 and TRBJ2-7 gives the whole variable domain GAGVSQSPRYKVAKRGQDVALRCDPISGHVSLFWYQQALGQGPEFLTYFQNEAQLDKSGLPSDRFFAERPEGSVSTLKIQRTQQEDSAVYLCASSLVTGVKEQYFGPGTRLTVT.

The chain uses TRBV28 and TRBJ1-1; D call uncertain. Trimming pared 6 bases from V and 9 bases from J, leaving 20 bases between. The CDR3 has 14 residues. Germline values: CDR1 MDHEN, CDR2 SYDVKM. This CDR3 is CASSPLFLWSKAFF. The CDR3 DNA follows: TGTGCCAGCAGCCCCCTCTTTCTTTGGAGTAAAGCTTTCTTT.

The chain employs TRBV18 and TRBJ2-1, with 7 nucleotides matching TRBD2. Looked up from germline, CDR1 is KGHSH and CDR2 is LQKENI. V lost 7 bases to trimming and J lost 7 bases; unmatched junction nucleotides: 4. The CDR3 runs to 12 residues. For the CDR3, the DNA is TGTGCCAGCTACGGCGGGAGTAATGAGCAGTTCTTC. Amino acids: CASYGGSNEQFF.

Remarks on this clone: Within the sample, other DNA sequences also encode this same CDR3. The gene calls are TRBV7-2 and TRBJ2-3; 11 bases are shared with TRBD2. The V gene end was trimmed by 4 bases and the J gene end by 3 bases; junction bases not matched to a gene: 3. The CDR3 is 15 residues long. Germline CDR1 and CDR2: SGHTA and FQGNSA. Here the CDR3 DNA reads TGTGCCAGCAGCTCAGTAGCGGGGGGGACAGATACGCAGTATTTT. Translated, it gives CASSSVAGGTDTQYF.

This rearrangement joins TRBV30 to TRBJ1-1; D might be TRBD1 (5 bases). V was cut by 0 bases and J by 0 bases, with 11 bases left in between. CDR1 is GTSNPN and CDR2 is SVGIG in the germline V gene (reference sequence). The CDR3 consists of 15 residues. The CDR3 loop reads CAWSVPGHLNTEAFF. In nucleotides, the CDR3 is TGTGCCTGGAGTGTACCCGGACACCTGAACACTGAAGCTTTCTTT.

The chain is built from TRBV18 and TRBJ2-1, with TRBD2 matching 7 bases. This CDR3 contains 13 residues. The J segment lost 7 bases and the V segment lost 1 base, leaving 1 base of the junction unmatched. In germline, CDR1 is KGHSH, CDR2 LQKENI. The DNA of the CDR3 is TGTGCCAGCTCACCACTTAGCGGGAATGAGCAGTTCTTC. This encodes CASSPLSGNEQFF.

The CDR3 here is CASSPGTGVETQYF. DNA of the CDR3: TGTGCCAGCAGCCCCGGGACAGGGGTTGAGACCCAGTACTTC. V and J are TRBV7-9 and TRBJ2-5; 10 nucleotides align to TRBD1. The CDR3 length is 14 residues. In germline, CDR1 is SEHNR, CDR2 FQNEAQ (reference sequence). J gave up 5 bases and V 5 bases, and 5 bases lay outside the gene matches.

The count of this clone is one. V is TRBV19 and J is TRBJ2-2, with TRBD2 matching 7 bases. CDR1 is LNHDA, CDR2 SQIVND, per germline (reference sequence). Losses at the gene ends were 4 bases for V and 9 bases for J; bases not matched to a gene: 17. The CDR3 extends over 17 amino acids. The CDR3 reads CASSKEGRERPGRELFF. The CDR3 DNA reads TGTGCCAGTAGTAAGGAGGGGCGGGAGCGCCCTGGTCGGGAGCTGTTTTTT. Full variable domain (rest looked up from reference TRBV19 and TRBJ2-2): DGGITQSPKYLFRKEGQNVTLSCEQNLNHDAMYWYRQDPGQGLRLIYYSQIVNDFQKGDIAEGYSVSREKKESFPLTVTSAQKNPTAFYLCASSKEGRERPGRELFFGEGSRLTVL.

The rearrangement links TRBV15 to TRBJ1-5; tentative D call: TRBD1 (5 bases). Germline V CDR1 and CDR2: LNHNV, YYDKDF (reference sequence). This CDR3 is 14 amino acids long. V lost 2 bases to trimming and J lost 11 bases, with 16 bases between them. CDR3 protein: CATSRRDGIEAQHF. CDR3 sequence (DNA): TGTGCCACCAGCAGACGGGACGGGATAGAGGCCCAGCATTTT.

This clone was seen once. This chain uses TRBV2 with TRBJ2-5; D is ambiguous. The ends were cut back, 6 bases at V and 4 bases at J, with 9 bases in the middle. Germline V lookup: CDR1 SNHLY, CDR2 FYNNEI. There are 12 residues in the CDR3. CDR3 in amino acids: CASSGLGETQYF. CDR3 nucleotides: TGTGCCAGCAGCGGGCTGGGAGAGACCCAGTACTTC.

The chain uses TRBV7-9 and TRBJ2-7; a weak D match, TRBD1 (5 bases). This CDR3 has 12 residues. With 0 bases removed from V and 6 bases from J, the gap between germline ends came to 6 bases. Germline V CDR1 and CDR2: SEHNR, FQNEAQ (reference sequence). Written as DNA, the CDR3 is TGTGCCAGCAGCTTAGCAGGGGCCGAGCAGTACTTC. Protein product: CASSLAGAEQYF.

The chain joins TRBV5-1 to TRBJ1-4, with 7 bases lining up with TRBD1. The germline gives CDR1 SGHRS, CDR2 YFSETQ. CDR3 length: 15 amino acids. The V segment lost 5 bases and the J segment 7 bases; nucleotides outside the gene matches: 11. CDR3 residues: CASRDGGTAFEKLFF. The DNA for the CDR3 is TGCGCCAGCAGGGACGGGGGGACAGCTTTTGAAAAACTGTTTTTT.

This clone was observed a single time. The rearrangement uses TRBV19 and TRBJ1-3; D is ambiguous. The CDR3 loop spans 12 amino acids. V was trimmed by 2 bases and J by 3 bases, leaving 2 bases between them. In germline, CDR1 is LNHDA, CDR2 SQIVND (reference sequence). Here the CDR3 DNA reads TGTGCCAGTAGTATAAATGGAAACACCATATATTTT. As protein: CASSINGNTIYF.

This clone was recorded only once. The J gene is TRBJ1-4, the V gene TRBV4-3, with 9 bases lining up with TRBD1. J was trimmed by 8 bases and V by 2 bases; bases with no gene match: 9. Looked up from germline, CDR1 is LGHNA and CDR2 is YSLEER. The CDR3 runs 16 residues. CDR3 region: CASSQLPGQGREKLFF. DNA for the CDR3: TGCGCCAGCAGCCAACTACCGGGACAGGGCAGAGAAAAACTGTTTTTT.

About this clone: The identical CDR3 is also encoded by other nucleotide sequences in the sample. V and J are TRBV7-2 and TRBJ1-4, with 9 positions matching TRBD1. The CDR3 loop spans 14 amino acids. CDR1 SGHTA and CDR2 FQGNSA come from the germline V gene. Losses at the gene ends were 5 bases for V and 4 bases for J; bases not matched to a gene: 2. The DNA of the CDR3 is TGTGCCAGCAGCCTGGACAGGGGTAATGAAAAACTGTTTTTT. Its protein is CASSLDRGNEKLFF.

The chain has TRBV19 and TRBJ2-1; possibly TRBD1 or TRBD2 for D (5 bases each). Germline CDR1 and CDR2: LNHDA and SQIVND (reference sequence). Trimming took off 6 bases at V and 0 bases at J, with 12 bases between the two ends. CDR3 length equals 15 residues. The CDR3 DNA reads TGTGCCAGTAGGCCCGGGACGGACTCCTACAATGAGCAGTTCTTC. Translated: CASRPGTDSYNEQFF.

The genes are TRBV7-2 and TRBJ2-5, with D unresolved. Germline V CDR1 and CDR2: SGHTA, FQGNSA. Trimming stripped 5 bases from V and 3 bases from J, with 10 bases between. The CDR3 is 13 residues long. DNA for the CDR3: TGTGCCAGCAGCACCTACACAAAAGAGACCCAGTACTTC. Its translation is CASSTYTKETQYF.

Points on this clone: The junction does not match germline at one end; this may be a read error. In the same sample, other DNA sequences code for this CDR3. The chain links TRBV4-1 to TRBJ1-1; TRBD1 is a possible D gene (5 bases). The germline gives CDR1 MGHRA, CDR2 YSYEKL. CDR3 length: 14 residues. The CDR3 here is CASSLPTVNTEAFF. The CDR3 nucleotides read TGCGCCAGTAGCCTTCCGACAGTCAACACTGAAGCTTTCTTT.

The chain joins TRBV28 to TRBJ2-7; 12 positions agree with TRBD1. With V trimmed by 6 bases and J by 7 bases, 7 bases remained unmatched. The CDR3 sequence is 14 residues long. Germline loops: CDR1 MDHEN, CDR2 SYDVKM. The CDR3 sequence: CASRTGQGAGEQYF. The DNA for the CDR3 is TGTGCCAGCAGGACGGGACAGGGGGCGGGAGAGCAGTACTTC.

The chain recombines TRBV6-1 with TRBJ2-7; maybe TRBD1 (6 bases). The CDR3 is 14 residues long. CDR1 is MNHNS and CDR2 is SASEGT in the germline V gene. The V end lost 6 bases, the J end lost 6 bases, and 18 bases lay between the germline ends. The CDR3 DNA sequence: TGTGCCAGCAGAGCACAGGGAAGAGAAACCGAGCAGTACTTC. Its translation is CASRAQGRETEQYF.

This chain joins TRBV18 and TRBJ1-3, with TRBD1 as a possible D gene (6 bases). The V end was cut by 3 bases, the J end by 1 base, with 13 bases between. Germline values: CDR1 KGHSH, CDR2 LQKENI. This CDR3 contains 16 residues. CDR3 loop: CASSPTGQSSGNTIYF. The CDR3 nucleotides read TGTGCCAGCTCACCGACAGGACAGTCATCTGGAAACACCATATATTTT.

The CDR3 region is CASSQPGQGVNGYTF. As DNA, the CDR3 is TGTGCCAGCAGTCAACCGGGACAGGGGGTTAATGGCTACACCTTC. The chain is built from TRBV28 and TRBJ1-2; 11 bases are a match to TRBD1. Germline V gives CDR1 MDHEN, CDR2 SYDVKM. The CDR3 runs 15 residues. V lost 5 bases, J lost 6 bases, and 8 bases stayed unmatched.

The rearrangement uses TRBV7-3 and TRBJ1-1; D gene ambiguous. Per the germline V gene, CDR1 is SGHTA and CDR2 is FQGTGA. The germline V and J ends were trimmed by 10 bases and 0 bases, with 15 bases remaining between them. The CDR3 sequence is 14 residues long. This CDR3 is CATPGSRVNTEAFF. The CDR3 DNA is TGTGCCACCCCGGGCTCGAGGGTGAACACTGAAGCTTTCTTT. The entire variable domain, with the rest obtained from reference TRBV7-3 and TRBJ1-1, is as follows: GAGVSQTPSNKVTEKGKYVELRCDPISGHTALYWYRQSLGQGPEFLIYFQGTGAADDSGLPNDRFFAVRPEGSVSTLKIQRTERGDSAVYLCATPGSRVNTEAFFGQGTRLTVV.

V and J are TRBV5-1 and TRBJ2-1; 9 nucleotides match TRBD2. CDR3 size: 15 residues. CDR1 is SGHRS and CDR2 is YFSETQ in the germline V gene. V dropped 4 bases and J dropped 5; count of bases not matched to a gene: 7. The CDR3 is CASSRIAGENNEQFF. For the CDR3, the DNA is TGCGCCAGCAGCAGGATAGCGGGGGAGAACAATGAGCAGTTCTTC.

The rearrangement links TRBV2 to TRBJ1-3; D is unresolved. Trimming took 0 bases from V and 8 from J, leaving 11 bases between them. The germline CDR1 and CDR2 sequences are SNHLY and FYNNEI. This CDR3 comprises 14 residues. The CDR3 DNA is TGTGCCAGCAGTGAAGCGACGCTGGCGGACACCATATATTTT. Translated: CASSEATLADTIYF.